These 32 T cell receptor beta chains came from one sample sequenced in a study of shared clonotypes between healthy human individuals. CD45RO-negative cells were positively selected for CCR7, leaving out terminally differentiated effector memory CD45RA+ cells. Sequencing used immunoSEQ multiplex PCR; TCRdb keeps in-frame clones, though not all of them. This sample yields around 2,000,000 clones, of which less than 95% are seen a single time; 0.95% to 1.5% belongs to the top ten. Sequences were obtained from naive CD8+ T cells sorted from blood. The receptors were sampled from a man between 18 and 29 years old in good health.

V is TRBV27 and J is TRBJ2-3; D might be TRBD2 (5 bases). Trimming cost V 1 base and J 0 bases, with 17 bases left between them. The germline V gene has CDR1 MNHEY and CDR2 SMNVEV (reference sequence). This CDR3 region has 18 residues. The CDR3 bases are TGTGCCAGCAGTTTATACGACCCCAGGCTAGCCAGCACAGATACGCAGTATTTT. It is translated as CASSLYDPRLASTDTQYF.

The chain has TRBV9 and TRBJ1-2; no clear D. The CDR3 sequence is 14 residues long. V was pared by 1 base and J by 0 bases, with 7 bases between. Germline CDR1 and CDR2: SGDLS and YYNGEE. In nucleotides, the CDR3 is TGTGCCAGCAGCGTATCAGAGGCTAACTATGGCTACACCTTC. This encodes CASSVSEANYGYTF.

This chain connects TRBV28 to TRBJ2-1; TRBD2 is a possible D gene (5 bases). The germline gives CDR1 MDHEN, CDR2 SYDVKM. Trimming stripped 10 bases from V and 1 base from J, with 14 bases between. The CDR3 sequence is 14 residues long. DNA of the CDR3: TGTGCCACATCGGGGTCAACGTCCTACAATGAGCAGTTCTTC. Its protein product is CATSGSTSYNEQFF. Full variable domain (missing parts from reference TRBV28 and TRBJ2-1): DVKVTQSSRYLVKRTGEKVFLECVQDMDHENMFWYRQDPGLGLRLIYFSYDVKMKEKGDIPEGYSVSREKKERFSLILESASTNQTSMYLCATSGSTSYNEQFFGPGTRLTVL.

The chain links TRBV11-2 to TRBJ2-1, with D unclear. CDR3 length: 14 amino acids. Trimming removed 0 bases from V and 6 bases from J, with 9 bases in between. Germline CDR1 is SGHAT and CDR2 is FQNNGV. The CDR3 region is CASSLDGLVNEQFF. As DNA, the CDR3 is TGTGCCAGCAGCTTAGATGGCCTAGTCAATGAGCAGTTCTTC.

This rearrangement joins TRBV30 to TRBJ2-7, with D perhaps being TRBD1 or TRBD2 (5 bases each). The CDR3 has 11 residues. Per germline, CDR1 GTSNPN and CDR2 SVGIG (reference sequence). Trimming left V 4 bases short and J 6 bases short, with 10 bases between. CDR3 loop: CAWTHGTEQYF. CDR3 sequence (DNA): TGTGCCTGGACTCATGGGACCGAGCAGTACTTC.

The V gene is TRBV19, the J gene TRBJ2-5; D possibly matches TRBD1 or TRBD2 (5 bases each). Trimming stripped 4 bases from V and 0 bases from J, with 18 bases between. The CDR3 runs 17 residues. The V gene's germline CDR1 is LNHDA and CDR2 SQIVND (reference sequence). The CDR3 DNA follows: TGTGCCAGTAGTAGCCGTTGGGGGACGGAGTACCAAGAGACCCAGTACTTC. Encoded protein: CASSSRWGTEYQETQYF.

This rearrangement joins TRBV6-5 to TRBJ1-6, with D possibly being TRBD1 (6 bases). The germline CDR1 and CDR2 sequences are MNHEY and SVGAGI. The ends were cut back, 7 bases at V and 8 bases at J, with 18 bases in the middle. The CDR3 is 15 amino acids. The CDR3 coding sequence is TGTGCCAGCATCTACGGGGTCGGGGGCCATTCACCCCTCCACTTT. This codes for CASIYGVGGHSPLHF.

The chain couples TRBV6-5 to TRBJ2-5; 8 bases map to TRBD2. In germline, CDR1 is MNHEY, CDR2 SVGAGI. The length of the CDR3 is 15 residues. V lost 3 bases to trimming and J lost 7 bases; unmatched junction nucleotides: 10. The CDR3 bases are TGTGCCAGCAGTTATGGCGGGACTAGGGATACGACCCAGTACTTC. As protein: CASSYGGTRDTTQYF.

The CDR3 region is CASSLAGPTNEKLFF. CDR3 nucleotide sequence: TGTGCCAGCAGCTTAGCAGGTCCCACTAATGAAAAACTGTTTTTT. V gene TRBV7-9 combines with J gene TRBJ1-4; no clear D. With 0 bases removed from V and 2 bases from J, the gap between germline ends came to 7 bases. This CDR3 has 15 residues. CDR1 is SEHNR, CDR2 FQNEAQ, per germline (reference sequence). Variable domain in full (rest from reference TRBV7-9 and TRBJ1-4): DTGVSQNPRHKITKRGQNVTFRCDPISEHNRLYWYRQTLGQGPEFLTYFQNEAQLEKSRLLSDRFSAERPKGSFSTLEIQRTEQGDSAMYLCASSLAGPTNEKLFFGSGTQLSVL.

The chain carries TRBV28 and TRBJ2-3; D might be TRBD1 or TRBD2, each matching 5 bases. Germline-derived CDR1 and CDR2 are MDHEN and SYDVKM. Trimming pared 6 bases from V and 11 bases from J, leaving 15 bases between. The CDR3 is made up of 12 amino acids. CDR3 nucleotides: TGTGCCAGCAGCCCCCCCGGGACCAAGCAGTATTTT. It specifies CASSPPGTKQYF.

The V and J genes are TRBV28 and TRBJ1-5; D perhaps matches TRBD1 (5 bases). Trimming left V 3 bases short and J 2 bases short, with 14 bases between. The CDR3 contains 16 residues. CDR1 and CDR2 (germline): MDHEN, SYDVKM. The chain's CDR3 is CASSLGTLGGNQPQHF. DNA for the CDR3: TGTGCCAGCAGTTTGGGGACCCTAGGCGGCAATCAGCCCCAGCATTTT.

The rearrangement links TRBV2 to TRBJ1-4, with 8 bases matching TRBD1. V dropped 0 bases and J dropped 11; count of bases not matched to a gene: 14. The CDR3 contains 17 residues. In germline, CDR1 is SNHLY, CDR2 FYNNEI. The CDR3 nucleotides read TGTGCCAGCAGTGAAGCCCCGGGGCAGGGGGCGATGTGGAAACTGTTTTTT. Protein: CASSEAPGQGAMWKLFF.

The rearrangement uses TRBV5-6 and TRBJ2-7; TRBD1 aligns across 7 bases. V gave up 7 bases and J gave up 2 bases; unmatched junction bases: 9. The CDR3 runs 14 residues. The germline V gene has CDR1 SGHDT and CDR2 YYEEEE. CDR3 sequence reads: CASPEGQQAYEQYF. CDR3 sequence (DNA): TGTGCCAGCCCTGAGGGACAGCAAGCCTACGAGCAGTACTTC.

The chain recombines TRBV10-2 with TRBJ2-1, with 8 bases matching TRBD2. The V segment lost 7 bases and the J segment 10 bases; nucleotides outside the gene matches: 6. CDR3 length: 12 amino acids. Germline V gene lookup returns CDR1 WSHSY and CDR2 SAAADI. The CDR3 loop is CASNGGANEQFF. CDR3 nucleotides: TGCGCCAGCAACGGGGGGGCCAACGAGCAGTTCTTC.

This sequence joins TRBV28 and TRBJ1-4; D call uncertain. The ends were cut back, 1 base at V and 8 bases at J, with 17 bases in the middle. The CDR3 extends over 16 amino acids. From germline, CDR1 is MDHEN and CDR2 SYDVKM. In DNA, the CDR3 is TGTGCCAGCAGTTTATTGGCGGCGGGGTCAGGAGAAAAACTGTTTTTT. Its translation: CASSLLAAGSGEKLFF.

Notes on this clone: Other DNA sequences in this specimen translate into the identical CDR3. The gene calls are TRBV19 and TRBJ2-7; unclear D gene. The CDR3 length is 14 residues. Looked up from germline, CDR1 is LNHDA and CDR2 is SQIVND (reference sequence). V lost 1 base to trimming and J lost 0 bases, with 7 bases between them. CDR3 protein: CASSIAGYSYEQYF. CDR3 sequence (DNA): TGTGCCAGTAGTATAGCCGGGTACTCCTACGAGCAGTACTTC.

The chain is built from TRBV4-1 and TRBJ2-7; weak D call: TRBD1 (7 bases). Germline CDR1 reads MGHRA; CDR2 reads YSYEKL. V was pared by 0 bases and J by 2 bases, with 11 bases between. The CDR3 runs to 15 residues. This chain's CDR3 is CASSQDGRGAYEQYF. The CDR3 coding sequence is TGCGCCAGCAGCCAAGATGGCAGGGGGGCCTACGAGCAGTACTTC.

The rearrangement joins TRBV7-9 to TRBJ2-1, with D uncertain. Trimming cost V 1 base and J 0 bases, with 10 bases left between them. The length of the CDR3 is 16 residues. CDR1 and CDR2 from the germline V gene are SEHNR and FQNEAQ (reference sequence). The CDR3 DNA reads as TGTGCCAGCAGCTTAGGTCGGCTCAGCTCCTACAATGAGCAGTTCTTC. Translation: CASSLGRLSSYNEQFF.

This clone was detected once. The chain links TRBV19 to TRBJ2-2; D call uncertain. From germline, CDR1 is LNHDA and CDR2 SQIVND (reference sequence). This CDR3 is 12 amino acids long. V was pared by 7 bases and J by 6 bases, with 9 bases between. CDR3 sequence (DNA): TGTGCCAGTACCTCATGGCCCGGGGAGCTGTTTTTT. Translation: CASTSWPGELFF.

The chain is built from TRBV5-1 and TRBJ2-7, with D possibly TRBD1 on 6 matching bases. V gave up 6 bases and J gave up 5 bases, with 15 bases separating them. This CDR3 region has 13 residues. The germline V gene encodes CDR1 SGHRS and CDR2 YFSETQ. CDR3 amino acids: CASKREGGNEQYF. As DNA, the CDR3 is TGCGCCAGCAAACGAGAAGGGGGTAACGAGCAGTACTTC.

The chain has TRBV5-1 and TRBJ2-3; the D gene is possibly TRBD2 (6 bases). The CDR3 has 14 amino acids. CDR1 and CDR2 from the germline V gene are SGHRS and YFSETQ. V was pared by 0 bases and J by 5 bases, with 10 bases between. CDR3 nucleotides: TGCGCCAGCAGCTTGGAGGTGGGGGGAGATACGCAGTATTTT. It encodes CASSLEVGGDTQYF.

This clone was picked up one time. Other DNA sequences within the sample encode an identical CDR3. The CDR3 coding sequence is TGCGCCAGCAGGGGCGTCGTGGACACTGAAGCTTTCTTT. Translation: CASRGVVDTEAFF. The V and J genes are TRBV4-1 and TRBJ1-1; D not resolved. The CDR3 contains 13 residues. V dropped 6 bases and J dropped 3 bases, with 11 bases sitting between them. CDR1 MGHRA and CDR2 YSYEKL come from the germline V gene.

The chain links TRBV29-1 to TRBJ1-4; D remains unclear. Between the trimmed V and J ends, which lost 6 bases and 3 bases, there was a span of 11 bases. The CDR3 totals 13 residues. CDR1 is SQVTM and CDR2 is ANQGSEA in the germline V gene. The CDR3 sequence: CSVEDGANEKLFF. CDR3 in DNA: TGCAGCGTGGAGGACGGCGCTAATGAAAAACTGTTTTTT.

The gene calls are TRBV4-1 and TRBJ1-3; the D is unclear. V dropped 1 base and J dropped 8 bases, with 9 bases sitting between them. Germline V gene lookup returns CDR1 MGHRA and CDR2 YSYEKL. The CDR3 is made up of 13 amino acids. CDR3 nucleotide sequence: TGCGCCAGCAGCCAAGTAGGCGGCGACACCATATATTTT. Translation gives CASSQVGGDTIYF.

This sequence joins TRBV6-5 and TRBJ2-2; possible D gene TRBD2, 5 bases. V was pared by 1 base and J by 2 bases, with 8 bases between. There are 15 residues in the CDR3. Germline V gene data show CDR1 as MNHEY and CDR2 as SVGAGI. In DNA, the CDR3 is TGTGCCAGCAGTTACTATACGGGAAACACCGGGGAGCTGTTTTTT. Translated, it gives CASSYYTGNTGELFF.

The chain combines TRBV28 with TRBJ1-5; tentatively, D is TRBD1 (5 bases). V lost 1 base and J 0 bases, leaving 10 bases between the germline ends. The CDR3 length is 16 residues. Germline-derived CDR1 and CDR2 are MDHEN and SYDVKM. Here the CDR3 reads CASSLSGGFSNQPQHF. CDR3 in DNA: TGTGCCAGCAGTTTATCTGGGGGTTTTAGCAATCAGCCCCAGCATTTT.

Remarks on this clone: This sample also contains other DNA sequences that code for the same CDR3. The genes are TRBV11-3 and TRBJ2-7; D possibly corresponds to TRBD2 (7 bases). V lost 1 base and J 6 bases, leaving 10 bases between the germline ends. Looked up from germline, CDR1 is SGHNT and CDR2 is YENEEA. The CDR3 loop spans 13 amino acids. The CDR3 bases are TGTGCCAGCAGCTTAGGCGGGGGCGGCGAGCAGTACTTC. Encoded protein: CASSLGGGGEQYF.

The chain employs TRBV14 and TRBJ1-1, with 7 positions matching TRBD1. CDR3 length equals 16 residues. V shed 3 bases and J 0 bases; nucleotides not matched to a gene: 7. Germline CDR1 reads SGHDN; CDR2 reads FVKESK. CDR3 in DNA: TGTGCCAGCAGCCAGGATCTCGGGACAGTGAACACTGAAGCTTTCTTT. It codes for CASSQDLGTVNTEAFF.

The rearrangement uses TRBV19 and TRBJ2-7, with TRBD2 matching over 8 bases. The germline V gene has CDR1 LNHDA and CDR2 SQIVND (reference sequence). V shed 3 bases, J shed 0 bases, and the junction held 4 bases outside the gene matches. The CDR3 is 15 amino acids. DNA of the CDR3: TGTGCCAGTAGTATGACAAGCGGGAGCTCCTACGAGCAGTACTTC. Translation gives CASSMTSGSSYEQYF.

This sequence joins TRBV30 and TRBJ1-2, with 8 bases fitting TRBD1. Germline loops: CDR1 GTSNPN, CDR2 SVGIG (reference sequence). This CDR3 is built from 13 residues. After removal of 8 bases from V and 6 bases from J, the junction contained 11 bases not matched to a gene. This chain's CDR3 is CAAGGRGPNGYTF. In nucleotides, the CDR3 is TGTGCCGCCGGGGGCAGGGGGCCTAATGGCTACACCTTC. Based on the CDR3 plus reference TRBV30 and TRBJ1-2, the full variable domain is SQTIHQWPATLVQPVGSPLSLECTVEGTSNPNLYWYRQAAGRGLQLLFYSVGIGQISSEVPQNLSASRPQDRQFILSSKKLLLSDSGFYLCAAGGRGPNGYTFGSGTRLTVV.

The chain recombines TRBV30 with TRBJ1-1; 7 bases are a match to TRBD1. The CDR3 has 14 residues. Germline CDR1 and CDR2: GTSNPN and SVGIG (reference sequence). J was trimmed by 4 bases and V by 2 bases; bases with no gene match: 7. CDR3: CAWSITGVGTEAFF. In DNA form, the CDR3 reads TGTGCCTGGAGTATTACAGGGGTCGGCACTGAAGCTTTCTTT.

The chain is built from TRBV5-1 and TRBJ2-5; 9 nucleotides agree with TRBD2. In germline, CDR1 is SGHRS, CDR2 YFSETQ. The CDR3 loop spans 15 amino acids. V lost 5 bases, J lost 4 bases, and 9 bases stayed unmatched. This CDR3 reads CASSISGGFLETQYF. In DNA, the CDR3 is TGCGCCAGCAGTATTAGCGGGGGCTTCTTAGAGACCCAGTACTTC.